These 30 T cell receptor beta chains originate from one sample sequenced in a study of T cells in Graves' hyperthyroidism and ophthalmopathy (dated by TCRdb to about 2019). The method behind the library was multiplex PCR. For sequencing, an Illumina HiSeq 2000 was employed. The TCR beta CDR3 regions were amplified from RNA transcripts. A first-round RT-PCR of the TCR CDR3 used the HTBI primer set with the Qiagen OneStep RT-PCR kit. TCRdb handled the public reads itself, with Q25 trimming in fastp and clone calling in MiXCR, and kept productive beta chains. Every distinct CDR3 protein forms one entry, paired with its most common genes and DNA. The sample profile shows around 610,000 distinct CDR3 sequences; roughly 15% of them were found once. Around 4% of the sample goes to the ten largest clones. What was sequenced was blood. The receptor source for this set is a woman in her thirties or forties with Graves' ophthalmopathy.

This clonotype was counted only a few times. J is TRBJ2-7 and V is TRBV11-2, with 9 bases fitting TRBD2. V lost 0 bases and J lost 4; bases outside the gene matches: 7. The CDR3 contains 16 residues. The germline V gene has CDR1 SGHAT and CDR2 FQNNGV. As DNA, the CDR3 is TGTGCCAGCAGCTTAGATCGCCTAGCGGGGATTTACGAGCAGTACTTC. Translation gives CASSLDRLAGIYEQYF.

At least ten counts were recorded for this clonotype. The chain carries TRBV3-1 and TRBJ2-7; 13 bases match TRBD2. The CDR3 length is 16 residues. Germline assignment: CDR1 LGHDT and CDR2 YNNKEL (reference sequence). With V trimmed by 2 bases and J by 7 bases, 8 bases remained unmatched. The CDR3 bases are TGTGCCAGCAGCCAACTACTAGCGGGAGGGCCTCGGGAGCAGTACTTC. The encoded protein is CASSQLLAGGPREQYF.

The table lists this clonotype with a few counts. V usage is TRBV25-1 and J usage is TRBJ2-5, with D perhaps matching TRBD2 (6 bases). Germline V gene lookup returns CDR1 MGHDK and CDR2 SYGVNS. The CDR3 totals 14 residues. V dropped 8 bases and J dropped 2 bases, with 15 bases sitting between them. In nucleotides, the CDR3 is TGTGCCAGCCTGAGACTAGGGTTTCAAGAGACCCAGTACTTC. Residues: CASLRLGFQETQYF.

This clonotype has a count of ten or more. The V gene is TRBV28, the J gene TRBJ1-5; the match to TRBD1 covers 10 bases. J lost 8 bases, V lost 6 bases, and 4 bases had no gene match. CDR1 is MDHEN and CDR2 is SYDVKM in the germline V gene. There are 13 residues in the CDR3. The CDR3 is CASRTGGAEPQHF. CDR3 sequence (DNA): TGTGCCAGCAGGACAGGGGGCGCGGAGCCCCAGCATTTT.

There are many counts of this clonotype. Germline and junction disagree at one end, which may indicate a read error. The chain carries TRBV7-2 and TRBJ2-7; 8 bases fit TRBD1. The CDR3 is 11 residues long. Germline-derived CDR1 and CDR2 are SGHTA and FQGNSA. CDR3 nucleotide sequence: TGTGCCAGCAGCTTAGGCCAGGGGGCGACCTTC. Protein product: CASSLGQGATF.

Remarks on this clonotype: The junction shows a germline mismatch at one end, possibly a read error. The gene calls are TRBV2 and TRBJ2-6; tentatively, D is TRBD1 or TRBD2 (5 bases each). Germline lookup yields CDR1 SNHLY and CDR2 FYNNEI. The length of the CDR3 is 17 residues. In nucleotides, the CDR3 is TGTGCCAGCAAATCTCGGCCAGGGAGCTCTAGGGCCAACGTCCTGACTTTC. Protein product: CASKSRPGSSRANVLTF.

This clonotype was seen at least ten times. This chain links TRBV11-2 with TRBJ2-7, with D possibly matching TRBD1 (7 bases). Germline lookup yields CDR1 SGHAT and CDR2 FQNNGV. Trimming pared 1 base from V and 2 bases from J, leaving 12 bases between. This CDR3 region has 15 residues. The CDR3 region has the DNA TGTGCCAGCAGCTTAGGAGGAGGGACAGCCTACGAGCAGTACTTC. Translating gives CASSLGGGTAYEQYF. Full variable domain (remainder filled in from reference TRBV11-2 and TRBJ2-7): EAGVAQSPRYKIIEKRQSVAFWCNPISGHATLYWYQQILGQGPKLLIQFQNNGVVDDSQLPKDRFSAERLKGVDSTLKIQPAKLEDSAVYLCASSLGGGTAYEQYFGPGTRLTVT.

This clonotype has at least ten counts. The chain has TRBV7-8 and TRBJ2-5, with D unclear. This CDR3 region has 16 residues. The V gene lost 2 bases and the J gene lost 3 bases, with 16 bases spanning the gap. Germline V gene data show CDR1 as SGHVS and CDR2 as FQNEAQ. The CDR3 DNA sequence: TGTGCCAGCAGCTTAAACCCAAACGGGTTTGAAGAGACCCAGTACTTC. It translates to CASSLNPNGFEETQYF.

The rearrangement joins TRBV6-1 to TRBJ2-7, with TRBD2 identical over 9 bases. The CDR3 contains 16 residues. J was trimmed by 3 bases and V by 8 bases; bases with no gene match: 14. CDR1 MNHNS and CDR2 SASEGT come from the germline V gene. CDR3 in DNA: TGTGCCAGCTCACCACCGGAGCGGGAGGACGGCTACGAGCAGTACTTC. Translation gives CASSPPEREDGYEQYF.

This clonotype appeared a few times. This chain joins TRBV6-5 and TRBJ2-7; a weak D match, TRBD2 (7 bases). Germline CDR1 and CDR2: MNHEY and SVGAGI. The V end was cut by 2 bases, the J end by 2 bases, with 13 bases between. This CDR3 is built from 15 residues. The CDR3 loop reads CASSYAGAGTYEQYF. In nucleotides, the CDR3 is TGTGCCAGCAGTTACGCGGGGGCAGGAACCTACGAGCAGTACTTC.

A word on this clonotype: A much more abundant neighbour one base away suggests this may be a read error. V gene TRBV5-1 combines with J gene TRBJ2-2; the D gene could be TRBD1 or TRBD2 (6 bases each). The germline gives CDR1 SGHRS, CDR2 YFSETQ. The CDR3 runs to 14 residues. The CDR3 loop reads CASSPGQMGGELLF. DNA of the CDR3: TGCGCCAGCAGCCCCGGACAGATGGGCGGGGAGCTGCTTTTT.

This clonotype has a count of ten or more. The chain recombines TRBV15 with TRBJ2-3, with D possibly TRBD1 on 6 matching bases. Germline CDR1 and CDR2: LNHNV and YYDKDF (reference sequence). The V end was cut by 4 bases, the J end by 4 bases, with 12 bases between. The CDR3 sequence is 14 residues long. The CDR3 DNA follows: TGTGCCACCAGCAACCGGGACATACCAGATACGCAGTATTTT. Protein sequence: CATSNRDIPDTQYF.

This clonotype was detected many times. V is TRBV5-1 and J is TRBJ1-5; D possibly corresponds to TRBD1 (5 bases). V was pared by 0 bases and J by 6 bases, with 19 bases between. Germline CDR1 is SGHRS and CDR2 is YFSETQ. The CDR3 has 17 residues. The CDR3, as DNA: TGCGCCAGCAGCTTGGGACCGGGACGGGAGGGAGGTCAGCCCCAGCATTTT. It yields the protein CASSLGPGREGGQPQHF.

The J gene is TRBJ2-5, the V gene TRBV10-3; 12 bases match TRBD2. The CDR3 consists of 17 residues. Germline V CDR1 and CDR2: ENHRY, SYGVKD. J lost 0 bases, V lost 4 bases, and 6 bases had no gene match. CDR3 region: CAISGPTSGRYQETQYF. CDR3 DNA: TGTGCCATCAGTGGGCCCACTAGCGGGAGGTACCAAGAGACCCAGTACTTC.

This clonotype showed up many times. This chain's CDR3 is CSVRDTLYEQYF. As DNA, the CDR3 is TGCAGCGTCCGGGACACCCTCTACGAGCAGTACTTC. The chain combines TRBV29-1 with TRBJ2-7, with a tentative D call TRBD1 (6 bases). Per the germline V gene, CDR1 is SQVTM and CDR2 is ANQGSEA. Trimming pared 6 bases from V and 3 bases from J, leaving 12 bases between. The CDR3 runs to 12 residues.

The sample holds many counts of this clonotype. This chain links TRBV25-1 with TRBJ2-6; D remains ambiguous. The germline V gene encodes CDR1 MGHDK and CDR2 SYGVNS. This CDR3 is built from 15 residues. V was clipped by 2 bases and J by 3 bases, with 8 bases between them. The CDR3 DNA follows: TGTGCCAGCAGTGAACCCGGGCGTGGGGCCAACGTCCTGACTTTC. This gives the protein CASSEPGRGANVLTF.

A few counts support this clonotype. This chain connects TRBV7-8 to TRBJ1-5, with TRBD1 as a possible D gene (5 bases). Germline V gene lookup returns CDR1 SGHVS and CDR2 FQNEAQ. Trimming took 5 bases from V and 4 from J, leaving 15 bases between them. The length of the CDR3 is 15 residues. The CDR3 here is CASSLSGGANQPQHF. Written as DNA, the CDR3 is TGTGCCAGCAGCCTGTCGGGGGGAGCAAATCAGCCCCAGCATTTT.

This clonotype was seen repeatedly, ten times or more. The chain recombines TRBV12-3 or TRBV12-4 with TRBJ2-7; D not certain. Trimming took 1 base from V and 7 from J, leaving 14 bases between them. The CDR3 is made up of 14 amino acids. The CDR3 spells CASSLVGLELEQYF. In nucleotides, the CDR3 is TGTGCCAGCAGTTTAGTAGGCCTGGAATTGGAGCAGTACTTC.

This clonotype has at least ten counts. The J gene is TRBJ2-5, the V gene TRBV29-1; no reliable D call. CDR1 is SQVTM and CDR2 is ANQGSEA in the germline V gene. This CDR3 contains 13 residues. V lost 4 bases and J 5 bases, leaving 14 bases between the germline ends. CDR3 residues: CSVVGTVRETQYF. The DNA for the CDR3 is TGCAGCGTTGTCGGTACGGTCCGGGAGACCCAGTACTTC.

In this sample, this clonotype turned up many times. The V call is TRBV6-1, the J call TRBJ2-7; D perhaps matches TRBD2 (6 bases). The germline V gene has CDR1 MNHNS and CDR2 SASEGT. Trimming took off 6 bases at V and 2 bases at J, with 14 bases between the two ends. The CDR3 contains 14 residues. CDR3 coding DNA: TGTGCCAGCAGGGGGGGAAACCCGCCCTACGAGCAGTACTTC. It is translated as CASRGGNPPYEQYF.

This clonotype came up a few times. The J gene is TRBJ2-7, the V gene TRBV6-5; no firm D call. The V gene's germline CDR1 is MNHEY and CDR2 SVGAGI. This CDR3 is built from 17 residues. The V and J ends lost 2 bases and 0 bases respectively, with 17 bases between them. Written as DNA, the CDR3 is TGTGCCAGCAGTTACGGGCGCGGTGGCGGTAGCTCCTACGAGCAGTACTTC. Translation gives CASSYGRGGGSSYEQYF.

This clonotype was seen a handful of times. The chain combines TRBV28 with TRBJ2-6; 11 positions agree with TRBD1. The junction had 5 bases not matched to a gene; V was cut back by 6 bases and J by 4 bases. The CDR3 totals 16 residues. Germline lookup yields CDR1 MDHEN and CDR2 SYDVKM. The CDR3 region has the DNA TGTGCCAGCAGCCGGACAGGGGGCTTGGGGGCCAACGTCCTGACTTTC. Protein sequence: CASSRTGGLGANVLTF.

This clonotype was seen many times. J is TRBJ2-5 and V is TRBV11-2, with D unresolved. There are 13 residues in the CDR3. Germline V gene data show CDR1 as SGHAT and CDR2 as FQNNGV. V was pared by 2 bases and J by 1 base, with 5 bases between. The CDR3 reads CASSLRTQETQYF. CDR3 nucleotides: TGTGCCAGCAGCTTACGCACCCAAGAGACCCAGTACTTC.

At least ten counts were recorded for this clonotype. The chain recombines TRBV28 with TRBJ2-4, with a tentative D call TRBD2 (5 bases). Germline lookup yields CDR1 MDHEN and CDR2 SYDVKM. V was clipped by 3 bases and J by 7 bases, with 7 bases between them. The CDR3 covers 12 residues. Here the CDR3 reads CASSFGGNIQYF. In nucleotides, the CDR3 is TGTGCCAGCAGTTTCGGCGGGAACATTCAGTACTTC.

This clonotype was recorded at least ten times. The CDR3 is CAWSGLAGLSYEQYF. CDR3 DNA: TGTGCCTGGAGTGGGTTAGCGGGACTCTCCTACGAGCAGTACTTC. The chain links TRBV30 to TRBJ2-7; 8 nucleotides agree with TRBD2. With V trimmed by 1 base and J by 0 bases, 5 bases remained unmatched. Germline V gives CDR1 GTSNPN, CDR2 SVGIG (reference sequence). The CDR3 extends over 15 amino acids.

Here the CDR3 reads CASSFKGARSYEQYF. In DNA form, the CDR3 reads TGTGCCAGCAGTTTCAAAGGAGCTAGAAGTTACGAGCAGTACTTC. V gene TRBV28 combines with J gene TRBJ2-7; D not certain. Germline CDR1 and CDR2: MDHEN and SYDVKM. The germline V and J ends were trimmed by 3 bases and 4 bases, with 16 bases remaining between them. This CDR3 spans 15 amino acids.

The chain has TRBV28 and TRBJ1-2; D perhaps matches TRBD1 (6 bases). The CDR3 is 16 residues long. V was clipped by 2 bases and J by 5 bases, with 18 bases between them. Germline V gene data show CDR1 as MDHEN and CDR2 as SYDVKM. The CDR3 sequence: CASSLPFLKGGYGYTF. CDR3 nucleotide sequence: TGTGCCAGCAGTTTACCCTTTCTAAAAGGGGGTTATGGCTACACCTTC.

In the case of this clonotype: It may be a read error: a sequence one base away is much more abundant. The V gene is TRBV28, the J gene TRBJ1-3, with D unresolved. The germline V gene encodes CDR1 MDHEN and CDR2 SYDVKM. Trimming stripped 11 bases from V and 7 bases from J, with 15 bases between. CDR3 size: 12 residues. The DNA of the CDR3 is TGTGCCGGCAATTCAGCGGTTAACACCATATATTTT. This encodes CAGNSAVNTIYF. Full variable domain (remainder filled in from reference TRBV28 and TRBJ1-3): DVKVTQSSRYLVKRTGEKVFLECVQDMDHENMFWYRQDPGLGLRLIYFSYDVKMKEKGDIPEGYSVSREKKERFSLILESASTNQTSMYLCAGNSAVNTIYFGEGSWLTVV.

This clonotype was seen many times. This chain joins TRBV7-2 and TRBJ1-2, with 7 bases that match TRBD1. The V gene end was trimmed by 5 bases and the J gene end by 4 bases; junction bases not matched to a gene: 10. The CDR3 spans 15 residues. The germline gives CDR1 SGHTA, CDR2 FQGNSA. The CDR3 loop reads CASSTSRGVGYGYTF. CDR3 nucleotides: TGTGCCAGCAGCACGAGCAGGGGGGTGGGCTATGGCTACACCTTC.

This clonotype was detected ten times or more. This chain uses TRBV6-1 with TRBJ2-5, with 10 bases that match TRBD1. Germline loops: CDR1 MNHNS, CDR2 SASEGT. This CDR3 region has 14 residues. J was trimmed by 6 bases and V by 6 bases; bases with no gene match: 7. CDR3 loop: CASRNGDRGKTQYF. The CDR3 nucleotides read TGTGCCAGCAGAAACGGGGACAGGGGAAAGACCCAGTACTTC.